A selection of T cell receptor beta chains follows, all from one sample in a study of blood T cell repertoires in COVID-19. The repertoire was sequenced with immunoSEQ multiplex PCR; TCRdb's copy has only in-frame clones and lacks some. This table has some 350,000 clones, about 87% appearing once. The sequenced material came from PBMCs or T cells enriched from blood (not recorded which). The receptors were gathered from a woman in her 30s who had recovered from COVID-19. Both conserved end residues are part of each CDR3.

CDR3 protein: CASSGQGQGRETQYF
J gene: TRBJ2-5
V gene: TRBV9

CDR3 protein: CASSLTLSYEQYF
J gene: TRBJ2-7
V gene: TRBV6-2/TRBV6-3

CDR3 protein: CASSTDRVPQPQHF
J gene: TRBJ1-5
V gene: TRBV7-3

CDR3 protein: CASSPGTGAEAFF
J gene: TRBJ1-1
V gene: TRBV18

CDR3 protein: CASKEGLRAEAFF
J gene: TRBJ1-1
V gene: TRBV27

CDR3 protein: CASSYPKTGIYSPLHF
J gene: TRBJ1-6
V gene: TRBV6-6

CDR3 protein: CASSLDGDYGYTF
J gene: TRBJ1-2
V gene: TRBV5-1

CDR3 protein: CSVAASGEKGDTQYF
J gene: TRBJ2-3
V gene: TRBV29-1

CDR3 protein: CATSAPGQGSYEQYF
J gene: TRBJ2-7
V gene: TRBV15

CDR3 protein: CASSSTGFLNEKLFF
J gene: TRBJ1-4
V gene: TRBV6-5

CDR3 protein: CASSRHAGPGNTIYF
J gene: TRBJ1-3
V gene: TRBV5-8

CDR3 protein: CASSHRDRGGDEQFF
J gene: TRBJ2-1
V gene: TRBV28

CDR3 protein: CASSIRNSNQPQHF
J gene: TRBJ1-5
V gene: TRBV19

CDR3 protein: CASSVDSSTLGEQYF
J gene: TRBJ2-7
V gene: TRBV9

CDR3 protein: CATSDPLNGAYNSPLHF
J gene: TRBJ1-6
V gene: TRBV24-1

CDR3 protein: CASSQGLAYYNEQFF
J gene: TRBJ2-1
V gene: TRBV6-2/TRBV6-3

CDR3 protein: CASSPNGLQETQYF
J gene: TRBJ2-5
V gene: TRBV3-1/TRBV3-2

CDR3 protein: CASSLGTPTLWGANYGYTF
J gene: TRBJ1-2
V gene: TRBV7-2

CDR3 protein: CASSSPGLVPPEQYF
J gene: TRBJ2-7
V gene: TRBV28

CDR3 protein: CASSPPGQGKDGYTF
J gene: TRBJ1-2
V gene: TRBV6-6

CDR3 protein: CASSSPRRGDYGLSEQFF
J gene: TRBJ2-1
V gene: TRBV7-2

CDR3 protein: CATHRDSNQPQHF
J gene: TRBJ1-5
V gene: TRBV28

CDR3 protein: CASSDRDSPLHF
J gene: TRBJ1-6
V gene: TRBV6-2/TRBV6-3

CDR3 protein: CASSLVVSVATNEKLFF
J gene: TRBJ1-4
V gene: TRBV5-5

CDR3 protein: CASSLGWGTLPEAFF
J gene: TRBJ1-1
V gene: TRBV7-8

CDR3 protein: CASSPQYNYGYTF
J gene: TRBJ1-2
V gene: TRBV6-5

CDR3 protein: CASSWDTQSYEQYF
J gene: TRBJ2-7
V gene: TRBV7-2

CDR3 protein: CASSPGQDRESNYGYTF
J gene: TRBJ1-2
V gene: TRBV4-2

CDR3 protein: CASSPSSYGYTF
J gene: TRBJ1-2
V gene: TRBV12-3/TRBV12-4